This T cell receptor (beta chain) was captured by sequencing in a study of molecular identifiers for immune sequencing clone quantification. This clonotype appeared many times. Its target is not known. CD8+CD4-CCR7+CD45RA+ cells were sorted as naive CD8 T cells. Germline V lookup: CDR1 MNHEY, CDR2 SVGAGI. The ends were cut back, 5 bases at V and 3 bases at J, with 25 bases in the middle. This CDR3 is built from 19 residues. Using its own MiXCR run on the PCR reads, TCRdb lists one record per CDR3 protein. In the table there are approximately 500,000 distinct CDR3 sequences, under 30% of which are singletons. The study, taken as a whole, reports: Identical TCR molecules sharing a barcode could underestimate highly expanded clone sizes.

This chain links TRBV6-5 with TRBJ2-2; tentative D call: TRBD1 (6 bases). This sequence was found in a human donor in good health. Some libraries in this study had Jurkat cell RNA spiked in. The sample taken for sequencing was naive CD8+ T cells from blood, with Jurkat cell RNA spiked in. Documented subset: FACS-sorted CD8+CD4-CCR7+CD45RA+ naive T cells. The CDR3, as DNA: TGTGCCAGCAGTCAACGTCGGACAGCCTACCTCGGGGACACCGGGGAGCTGTTTTTT. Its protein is CASSQRRTAYLGDTGELFF.